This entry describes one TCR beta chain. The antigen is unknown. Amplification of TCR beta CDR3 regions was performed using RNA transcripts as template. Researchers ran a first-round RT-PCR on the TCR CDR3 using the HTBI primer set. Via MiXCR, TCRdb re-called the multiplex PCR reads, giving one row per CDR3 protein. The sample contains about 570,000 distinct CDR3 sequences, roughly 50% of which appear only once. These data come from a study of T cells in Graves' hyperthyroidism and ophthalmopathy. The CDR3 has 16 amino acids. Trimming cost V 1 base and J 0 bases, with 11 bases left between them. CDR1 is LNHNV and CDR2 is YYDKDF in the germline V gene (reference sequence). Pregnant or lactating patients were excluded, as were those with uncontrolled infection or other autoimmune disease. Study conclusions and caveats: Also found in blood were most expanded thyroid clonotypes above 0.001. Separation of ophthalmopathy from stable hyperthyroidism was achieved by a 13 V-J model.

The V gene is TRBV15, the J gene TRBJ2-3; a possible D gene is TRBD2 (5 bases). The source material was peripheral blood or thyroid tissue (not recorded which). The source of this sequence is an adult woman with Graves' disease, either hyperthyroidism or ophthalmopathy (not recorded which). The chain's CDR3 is CATSRALAASTDTQYF. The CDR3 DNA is TGTGCCACCAGCAGAGCCCTAGCAGCTAGCACAGATACGCAGTATTTT.